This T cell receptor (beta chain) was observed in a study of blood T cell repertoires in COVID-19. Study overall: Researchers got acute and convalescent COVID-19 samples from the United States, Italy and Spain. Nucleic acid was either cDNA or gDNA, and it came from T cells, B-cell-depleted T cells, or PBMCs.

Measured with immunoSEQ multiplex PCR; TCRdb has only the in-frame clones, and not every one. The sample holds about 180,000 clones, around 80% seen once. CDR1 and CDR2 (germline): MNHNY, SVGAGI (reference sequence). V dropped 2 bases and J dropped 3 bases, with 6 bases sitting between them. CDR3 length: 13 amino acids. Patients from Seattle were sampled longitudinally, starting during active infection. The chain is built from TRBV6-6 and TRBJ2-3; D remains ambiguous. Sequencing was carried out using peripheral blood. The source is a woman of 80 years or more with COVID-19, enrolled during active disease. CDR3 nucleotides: TGTGCCAGCAGTTACCACGGGACAGATACGCAGTATTTT. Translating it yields CASSYHGTDTQYF.